The 9 T cell receptor beta chains reported below all come from one sample, sequenced in a study of cytomegalovirus exposure and HLA in healthy donors. Both 60 Vbeta primers and 13 Jbeta primers went into the PCR. TCRdb's table, derived via immunoSEQ multiplex PCR, lists solely in-frame clones and lacks some. The profile shows 300,000 or so clones, approximately 85% of them singletons. Sequences were obtained from PBMCs. These TCRs come from a woman in her thirties or forties in good health and CMV-seropositive.

The CDR3 loop is CASSIVNTGELFF. The CDR3 DNA reads as TGTGCCAGTAGTATCGTAAACACCGGGGAGCTGTTTTTT. The rearrangement links TRBV19 to TRBJ2-2; D is unclear. The V and J ends lost 3 bases and 2 bases respectively, with 4 bases between them. From germline, CDR1 is LNHDA and CDR2 SQIVND (reference sequence). CDR3 length: 13 amino acids. Together with reference TRBV19 and TRBJ2-2, the CDR3 gives the full variable domain: DGGITQSPKYLFRKEGQNVTLSCEQNLNHDAMYWYRQDPGQGLRLIYYSQIVNDFQKGDIAEGYSVSREKKESFPLTVTSAQKNPTAFYLCASSIVNTGELFFGEGSRLTVL.

For the CDR3, the DNA is TGTGCCAGCAGTGGCGATAGCGGGGCTAACACCGGGGAGCTGTTTTTT. Translated: CASSGDSGANTGELFF. J is TRBJ2-2 and V is TRBV2; TRBD2 agrees at 8 bases. The V segment lost 4 bases and the J segment 2 bases; nucleotides outside the gene matches: 6. Germline V gives CDR1 SNHLY, CDR2 FYNNEI. The CDR3 is 16 amino acids.

The V and J genes are TRBV18 and TRBJ1-2, with 8 bases that match TRBD1. CDR1 and CDR2 (germline): KGHSH, LQKENI. Losses at the gene ends were 3 bases for V and 5 bases for J; bases not matched to a gene: 5. The CDR3 spans 14 residues. The DNA for the CDR3 is TGTGCCAGCTCACCCGCCAGACAGGGGTATGGCTACACCTTC. As protein: CASSPARQGYGYTF.

V and J are TRBV28 and TRBJ2-7; tentatively, D is TRBD2 (5 bases). With 5 bases removed from V and 2 bases from J, the gap between germline ends came to 10 bases. The CDR3 is made up of 13 amino acids. Germline loops: CDR1 MDHEN, CDR2 SYDVKM. The CDR3 loop is CASSGRLPYEQYF. The CDR3 DNA reads as TGTGCCAGCAGTGGACGACTACCCTACGAGCAGTACTTC.

The chain recombines TRBV25-1 with TRBJ2-7; tentatively, D is TRBD2 (5 bases). This CDR3 comprises 15 residues. V shed 4 bases and J shed 0 bases, with 13 bases lying between them. Germline CDR1 reads MGHDK; CDR2 reads SYGVNS. The DNA for the CDR3 is TGTGCCAGCAGTGCTGCGGGCGCCAGCTCCTACGAGCAGTACTTC. Protein: CASSAAGASSYEQYF.

The V and J genes are TRBV5-6 and TRBJ1-4; the D is unclear. Trimming shortened V by 4 bases and J by 2 bases, and 6 bases separated the two germline ends. The CDR3 runs 13 residues. Per the germline V gene, CDR1 is SGHDT and CDR2 is YYEEEE. The DNA of the CDR3 is TGTGCCAGCAGCGACACCACTAATGAAAAACTGTTTTTT. Amino acids: CASSDTTNEKLFF.

This chain links TRBV6-5 with TRBJ2-7; D possibly corresponds to TRBD2 (6 bases). This CDR3 contains 14 residues. Germline-derived CDR1 and CDR2 are MNHEY and SVGAGI. The V and J ends lost 6 bases and 4 bases respectively, with 16 bases between them. The CDR3 here is CASRKPGEGYEQYF. CDR3 DNA: TGTGCCAGCAGAAAACCGGGAGAGGGTTACGAGCAGTACTTC.

This rearrangement joins TRBV5-4 to TRBJ1-6; 10 positions agree with TRBD1. Germline loops: CDR1 SGHNT, CDR2 YYREEE (reference sequence). The ends lost 4 bases at V and 8 bases at J; junction bases unmatched: 9. The CDR3 spans 16 residues. In DNA, the CDR3 is TGTGCCAGCAGCACAGGAAGGGACAGGGGATATTCACCCCTCCACTTT. This gives the protein CASSTGRDRGYSPLHF.

V is TRBV7-3 and J is TRBJ2-2, with a tentative D call TRBD2 (5 bases). V lost 5 bases, J lost 7 bases, and 14 bases lay in between. The CDR3 sequence is 14 residues long. Per germline, CDR1 SGHTA and CDR2 FQGTGA. The CDR3 DNA follows: TGTGCCAGCAGCCCAGGACTGATGGGCGGGGAGCTGTTTTTT. Translating it yields CASSPGLMGGELFF.